This T cell receptor (beta chain) stems from a study of identical twins. General observations from the study: Low generation-probability sequences were in excess among twin-shared out-of-frame alpha sequences.

V was clipped by 6 bases and J by 0 bases, with 8 bases between them. The CDR3 loop spans 12 amino acids. The germline CDR1 and CDR2 sequences are SQVTM and ANQGSEA. In this sample, this clonotype turned up a few times. Its antigen remains unknown. TCRdb itself ran the 5' RACE reads through MiXCR, one entry per CDR3 protein. The repertoire holds hundreds of thousands of distinct CDR3 sequences, 9% to 15% seen once, with roughly 1.5% in the top ten. The sample was also reused in another study, on yellow fever vaccine responses in identical twins.

Sequenced sample: PBMCs. This TCR came from a woman between 18 and 29 years old in good health. This chain uses TRBV29-1 with TRBJ1-1, with D maybe TRBD1 (5 bases). DNA of the CDR3: TGCAGCGTGGGGCCGTTGAACACTGAAGCTTTCTTT. Translated, it gives CSVGPLNTEAFF.